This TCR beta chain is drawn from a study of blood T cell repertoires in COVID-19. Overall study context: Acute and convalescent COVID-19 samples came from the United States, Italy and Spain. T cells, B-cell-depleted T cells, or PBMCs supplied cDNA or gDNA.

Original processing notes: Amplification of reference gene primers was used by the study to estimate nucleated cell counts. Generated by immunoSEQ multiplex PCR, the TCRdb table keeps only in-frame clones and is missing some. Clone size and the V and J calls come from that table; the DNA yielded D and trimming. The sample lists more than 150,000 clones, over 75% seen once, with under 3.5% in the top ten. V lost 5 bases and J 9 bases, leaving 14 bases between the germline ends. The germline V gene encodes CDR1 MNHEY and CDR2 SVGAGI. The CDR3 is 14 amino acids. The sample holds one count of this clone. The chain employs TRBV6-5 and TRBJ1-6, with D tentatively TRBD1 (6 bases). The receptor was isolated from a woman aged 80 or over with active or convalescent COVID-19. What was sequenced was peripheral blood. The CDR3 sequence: CASSTRGLGSPLHF. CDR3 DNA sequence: TGTGCCAGCAGTACCAGGGGCTTAGGTTCACCCCTCCACTTT.